This T cell receptor (beta chain) was captured in a study of blood T cell repertoires in COVID-19. Whole-study context: The United States, Italy and Spain supplied acute and convalescent COVID-19 samples. The analysed material was cDNA or gDNA that came from T cells, B-cell-depleted T cells, or PBMCs.

Only in-frame clones appear in the TCRdb table, and some are missing; sequencing was by immunoSEQ multiplex PCR. The table lists 30,000 to 45,000 clones, approximately 84% of them singletons. V was pared by 5 bases and J by 3 bases, with 7 bases of the junction left unmatched. The germline gives CDR1 SEHNR, CDR2 FQNEAQ (reference sequence). The CDR3 length is 17 residues. The chain links TRBV7-9 to TRBJ2-3, with 14 bases identical to TRBD2. This sequence originates from an elderly man with active or convalescent COVID-19. The sequenced sample consisted of peripheral blood. This CDR3 is CASSPGLAGGRTDTQYF. The CDR3 bases are TGTGCCAGCAGCCCCGGACTAGCGGGAGGAAGGACAGATACGCAGTATTTT. The full variable domain, completed using reference TRBV7-9 and TRBJ2-3, is DTGVSQNPRHKITKRGQNVTFRCDPISEHNRLYWYRQTLGQGPEFLTYFQNEAQLEKSRLLSDRFSAERPKGSFSTLEIQRTEQGDSAMYLCASSPGLAGGRTDTQYFGPGTRLTVL.